These 25 T cell receptor beta chains originate from one sample sequenced in a study of response to subunit inactivated influenza vaccine. TCRdb independently ran MiXCR on the RT-PCR reads; one entry per CDR3 protein. The data contain 590,000 or so distinct CDR3 sequences, 14% of them seen just once; the ten biggest clones take up roughly 7.2%. Sequencing used PBMCs from blood, obtained 14 days before vaccination. The receptors shown here come from a man aged 45-65 years who received an inactivated influenza vaccine.

This sequence joins TRBV28 and TRBJ2-7, with a weak D call TRBD2 (6 bases). Germline CDR1 MDHEN, CDR2 SYDVKM. Deletions cut 4 bases from V and 5 bases from J, with 27 bases between. CDR3 length: 18 residues. CDR3 region: CASSSSPGLGTHLDEQYF. DNA for the CDR3: TGTGCCAGCAGTTCGTCGCCGGGACTGGGGACGCATTTAGACGAGCAGTACTTC.

Here the CDR3 reads CASSKGLPPYEQYF. CDR3 coding DNA: TGCGCCAGCAGCAAGGGACTCCCCCCCTACGAGCAGTACTTC. The V gene is TRBV5-1, the J gene TRBJ2-7, with D maybe TRBD2 (6 bases). Trimming removed 4 bases at V and 2 bases at J, with 13 bases between. The length of the CDR3 is 14 residues. Germline lookup yields CDR1 SGHRS and CDR2 YFSETQ.

V gene TRBV5-1 combines with J gene TRBJ1-4; D is possibly TRBD1 (5 bases). CDR3 length: 16 amino acids. V was cut by 0 bases and J by 2 bases, with 11 bases left in between. CDR1 and CDR2 from the germline V gene are SGHRS and YFSETQ. The CDR3 loop reads CASSLGGTATNEKLFF. The CDR3 nucleotides read TGCGCCAGCAGCTTGGGTGGGACGGCGACTAATGAAAAACTGTTTTTT.

This rearrangement joins TRBV27 to TRBJ2-5, with unresolved D. There are 14 residues in the CDR3. Trimming stripped 4 bases from V and 5 bases from J, with 14 bases between. CDR1 MNHEY and CDR2 SMNVEV come from the germline V gene (reference sequence). The CDR3 DNA is TGTGCCAGCAGTTGGCGGAATCCGGATGAGACCCAGTACTTC. This codes for CASSWRNPDETQYF.

This clonotype was recorded a few times. The chain couples TRBV6-1 to TRBJ2-3; TRBD1 aligns across 9 bases. The J segment lost 3 bases and the V segment lost 7 bases, leaving 5 bases of the junction unmatched. Germline CDR1 reads MNHNS; CDR2 reads SASEGT. This CDR3 has 14 amino acids. The chain's CDR3 is CASTDRGETDTQYF. The CDR3 DNA reads as TGTGCCAGCACTGACAGGGGGGAGACAGATACGCAGTATTTT.

This clonotype was recorded a few times. This chain joins TRBV12-3 or TRBV12-4 and TRBJ2-5; 8 positions match TRBD1. V shed 6 bases, J shed 7 bases, and the junction held 7 bases outside the gene matches. This CDR3 has 13 amino acids. CDR3 sequence (DNA): TGTGCCAGCAGCCAAGGACAGGGATCGACCCAGTACTTC. Translation: CASSQGQGSTQYF.

The chain recombines TRBV4-2 with TRBJ2-1, with 7 bases aligning to TRBD2. The germline V gene has CDR1 LGHNA and CDR2 YNFKEQ. V shed 4 bases, J shed 5 bases, and the junction held 11 bases outside the gene matches. This CDR3 is built from 16 residues. In nucleotides, the CDR3 is TGTGCCAGCAGCCCCGGAGCGGGGCAAGGTAACAATGAGCAGTTCTTC. Translation: CASSPGAGQGNNEQFF.

The gene calls are TRBV6-5 and TRBJ2-1; 8 bases agree with TRBD1. The CDR3 totals 15 residues. From germline, CDR1 is MNHEY and CDR2 SVGAGI. Unmatched junction bases numbered 5, after V lost 3 bases and J lost 4 bases. The CDR3: CASSYGTGLYNEQFF. In nucleotides, the CDR3 is TGTGCCAGCAGTTATGGGACAGGATTATACAATGAGCAGTTCTTC.

The chain is built from TRBV5-1 and TRBJ1-1, with D possibly matching TRBD1 (5 bases). V was cut by 0 bases and J by 5 bases, with 14 bases left in between. The CDR3 covers 15 residues. From germline, CDR1 is SGHRS and CDR2 YFSETQ. Here the CDR3 reads CASSLVLSGGTEAFF. The CDR3 bases are TGCGCCAGCAGCTTGGTCCTCTCCGGGGGGACTGAAGCTTTCTTT.

This clonotype was seen a few times. The rearrangement joins TRBV29-1 to TRBJ1-5, with D uncertain. This CDR3 spans 13 amino acids. The V and J ends lost 5 bases and 7 bases respectively, with 15 bases between them. Germline V gives CDR1 SQVTM, CDR2 ANQGSEA. In nucleotides, the CDR3 is TGCAGCGTTCGGGTCTCCCATGGCCAGCCCCAGCATTTT. Protein sequence: CSVRVSHGQPQHF.

This chain joins TRBV6-1 and TRBJ2-3; the match to TRBD2 covers 8 bases. V lost 7 bases and J lost 5; bases outside the gene matches: 8. Looked up from germline, CDR1 is MNHNS and CDR2 is SASEGT. This CDR3 has 14 amino acids. CDR3 nucleotide sequence: TGTGCCAGCACCAGAGCGGGAGATTTAGATACGCAGTATTTT. Translation gives CASTRAGDLDTQYF.

V usage is TRBV11-2 and J usage is TRBJ2-7; 9 positions match TRBD2. The germline CDR1 and CDR2 sequences are SGHAT and FQNNGV. The CDR3 is 16 residues long. The ends lost 1 base at V and 1 base at J; junction bases unmatched: 5. This CDR3 is CASSLVQAGGSYEQYF. The CDR3 bases are TGTGCCAGCAGCTTAGTACAAGCGGGAGGATCCTACGAGCAGTACTTC.

The genes are TRBV7-2 and TRBJ1-1; D is possibly TRBD1 (5 bases). CDR3 length: 16 amino acids. The germline V gene has CDR1 SGHTA and CDR2 FQGNSA. CDR3 sequence: CALRGRASPWNTEAFF. The CDR3 DNA reads TGTGCTTTACGAGGCAGGGCCTCGCCGTGGAACACTGAAGCTTTCTTT.

The table lists this clonotype with a few counts. The chain has TRBV15 and TRBJ2-3, with a weak D call TRBD2 (5 bases). Germline values: CDR1 LNHNV, CDR2 YYDKDF (reference sequence). V was clipped by 1 base and J by 3 bases, with 14 bases between them. CDR3 size: 16 residues. The CDR3 DNA reads TGTGCCACCAGCAGAGGACGGGAAAGTCTTACAGATACGCAGTATTTT. The encoded protein is CATSRGRESLTDTQYF.

The V gene is TRBV28, the J gene TRBJ2-1, with TRBD2 identical over 8 bases. V trimming: 5 bases; J trimming: 5 bases; junction bases outside the gene matches: 2. Germline V gives CDR1 MDHEN, CDR2 SYDVKM. The CDR3 loop spans 13 amino acids. In nucleotides, the CDR3 is TGTGCCAGCAGTGGACTAGCCCACAATGAGCAGTTCTTC. Translated: CASSGLAHNEQFF. Combining the CDR3 with reference TRBV28 and TRBJ2-1 gives the whole variable domain DVKVTQSSRYLVKRTGEKVFLECVQDMDHENMFWYRQDPGLGLRLIYFSYDVKMKEKGDIPEGYSVSREKKERFSLILESASTNQTSMYLCASSGLAHNEQFFGPGTRLTVL.

Here the CDR3 DNA reads TGTGCCAGCAGCTTAGCGCGGACAGGGGGCTTCGATACGCAGTATTTT. It specifies CASSLARTGGFDTQYF. The V call is TRBV7-9, the J call TRBJ2-3; 11 bases are a match to TRBD1. The germline gives CDR1 SEHNR, CDR2 FQNEAQ (reference sequence). V lost 0 bases to trimming and J lost 6 bases; unmatched junction nucleotides: 5. The CDR3 totals 16 residues.

The genes are TRBV5-1 and TRBJ1-1; D may be TRBD1 (6 bases). The V and J ends lost 4 bases and 2 bases respectively, with 18 bases between them. CDR1 and CDR2 from the germline V gene are SGHRS and YFSETQ. The CDR3 loop spans 16 amino acids. CDR3 sequence: CASSIQGWEGNTEAFF. For the CDR3, the DNA is TGCGCCAGCAGCATACAGGGCTGGGAGGGAAACACTGAAGCTTTCTTT.

The rearrangement joins TRBV20-1 to TRBJ2-5, with 8 bases aligning to TRBD2. This CDR3 spans 16 amino acids. Losses at the gene ends were 6 bases for V and 7 bases for J; bases not matched to a gene: 19. Germline CDR1 and CDR2: DFQATT and SNEGSKA (reference sequence). The CDR3 DNA sequence: TGCAGTGCCCTGCTAGGAGGCGGGGGGAGGGGGGCGACCCAGTACTTC. Its protein product is CSALLGGGGRGATQYF.

The rearrangement joins TRBV20-1 to TRBJ2-7; D is tentatively TRBD1 or TRBD2 (5 bases each). The CDR3 sequence is 15 residues long. Per the germline V gene, CDR1 is DFQATT and CDR2 is SNEGSKA (reference sequence). Trimming took off 0 bases at V and 1 base at J, with 13 bases between the two ends. DNA of the CDR3: TGCAGTGCTAGAGATTTACGGGGCAGATCCTACGAGCAGTACTTC. As protein: CSARDLRGRSYEQYF.

This clonotype has more than one count but fewer than ten. The rearrangement links TRBV20-1 to TRBJ2-1; D is unclear. The CDR3 extends over 10 amino acids. Germline V gene data show CDR1 as DFQATT and CDR2 as SNEGSKA (reference sequence). Trimming cost V 5 bases and J 10 bases, with 9 bases left between them. In DNA form, the CDR3 reads TGCAGTGCTGGAAGATGGGAGCAGTTCTTC. Protein: CSAGRWEQFF.

This clonotype was counted between two and nine times. This chain connects TRBV2 to TRBJ2-2, with D perhaps matching TRBD1 (6 bases). CDR1 and CDR2 (germline): SNHLY, FYNNEI. The CDR3 runs 13 residues. V lost 5 bases, J lost 7 bases, and 11 bases lay in between. This chain's CDR3 is CASSRTVDGELFF. In DNA form, the CDR3 reads TGTGCCAGCAGTCGGACAGTCGACGGGGAGCTGTTTTTT.

This clonotype was picked up a small number of times. V usage is TRBV11-2 and J usage is TRBJ2-3; possibly TRBD2 for D (6 bases). Germline assignment: CDR1 SGHAT and CDR2 FQNNGV. The CDR3 covers 15 residues. The ends were cut back, 3 bases at V and 1 base at J, with 11 bases in the middle. CDR3: CASSFQTGGTDTQYF. CDR3 nucleotide sequence: TGTGCCAGCAGCTTTCAGACGGGGGGCACAGATACGCAGTATTTT.

V and J are TRBV6-1 and TRBJ1-5; tentatively, D is TRBD1 (5 bases). CDR3 size: 15 residues. The germline CDR1 and CDR2 sequences are MNHNS and SASEGT. V was cut by 0 bases and J by 4 bases, with 10 bases left in between. The CDR3 here is CASSEAMDKNQPQHF. In nucleotides, the CDR3 is TGTGCCAGCAGTGAAGCGATGGACAAAAATCAGCCCCAGCATTTT.

This chain connects TRBV7-2 to TRBJ2-1, with D unresolved. The germline V gene has CDR1 SGHTA and CDR2 FQGNSA. V was pared by 0 bases and J by 0 bases, with 9 bases between. The CDR3 has 16 amino acids. The CDR3 DNA reads as TGTGCCAGCAGCTTAGCCCGACAAATCTCCTACAATGAGCAGTTCTTC. Translation gives CASSLARQISYNEQFF.

The chain employs TRBV6-2 or TRBV6-3 and TRBJ1-1, with a tentative D call TRBD1 (5 bases). The CDR3 spans 13 residues. Between the trimmed V and J ends, which lost 5 bases and 7 bases, there was a span of 14 bases. Per germline, CDR1 MNHEY and CDR2 SVGEGT. CDR3 in amino acids: CASSLTEGIEAFF. The CDR3 coding sequence is TGTGCCAGCAGTCTGACTGAGGGGATTGAAGCTTTCTTT.